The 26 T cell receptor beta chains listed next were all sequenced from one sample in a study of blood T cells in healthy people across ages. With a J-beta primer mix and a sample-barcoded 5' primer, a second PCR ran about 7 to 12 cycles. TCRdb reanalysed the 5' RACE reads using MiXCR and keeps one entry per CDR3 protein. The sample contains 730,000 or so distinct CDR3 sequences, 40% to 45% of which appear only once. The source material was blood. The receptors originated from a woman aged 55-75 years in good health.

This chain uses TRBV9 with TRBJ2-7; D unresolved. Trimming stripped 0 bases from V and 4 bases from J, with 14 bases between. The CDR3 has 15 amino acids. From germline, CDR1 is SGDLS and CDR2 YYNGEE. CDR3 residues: CASSVAAEQLYEQYF. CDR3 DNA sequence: TGTGCCAGCAGCGTAGCTGCGGAACAGCTTTACGAGCAGTACTTC.

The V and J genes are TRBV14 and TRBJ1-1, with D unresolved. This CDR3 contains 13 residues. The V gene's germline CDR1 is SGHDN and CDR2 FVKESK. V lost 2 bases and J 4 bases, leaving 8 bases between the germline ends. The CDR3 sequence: CASSQWAATEAFF. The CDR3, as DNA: TGTGCCAGCAGCCAATGGGCGGCCACTGAAGCTTTCTTT.

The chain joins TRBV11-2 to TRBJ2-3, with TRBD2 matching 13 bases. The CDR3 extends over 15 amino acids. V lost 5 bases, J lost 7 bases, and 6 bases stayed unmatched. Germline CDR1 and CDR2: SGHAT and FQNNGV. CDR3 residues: CASSATSGGAHTQYF. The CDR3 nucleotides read TGTGCCAGCAGCGCTACTAGCGGGGGGGCACATACGCAGTATTTT.

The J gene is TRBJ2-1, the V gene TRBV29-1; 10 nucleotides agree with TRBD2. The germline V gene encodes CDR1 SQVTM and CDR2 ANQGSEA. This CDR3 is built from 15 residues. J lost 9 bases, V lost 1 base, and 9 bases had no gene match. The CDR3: CSVEGLAGASIEQFF. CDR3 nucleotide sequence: TGCAGCGTTGAAGGGCTAGCGGGAGCCTCAATTGAGCAGTTCTTC.

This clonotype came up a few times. In DNA, the CDR3 is TGCAGTGCTAGAGATTTTAGCGGGAGAAGTAAATCAGATACGCAGTATTTT. Protein sequence: CSARDFSGRSKSDTQYF. This rearrangement joins TRBV20-1 to TRBJ2-3; 9 bases line up with TRBD2. The germline CDR1 and CDR2 sequences are DFQATT and SNEGSKA (reference sequence). CDR3 length equals 17 residues. V shed 0 bases and J 4 bases; nucleotides not matched to a gene: 11.

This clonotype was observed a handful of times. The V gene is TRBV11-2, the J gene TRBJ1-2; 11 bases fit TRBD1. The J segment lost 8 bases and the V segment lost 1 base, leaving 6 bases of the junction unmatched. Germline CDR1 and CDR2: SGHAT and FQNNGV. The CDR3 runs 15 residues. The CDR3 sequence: CASSLAGTGGGGYTF. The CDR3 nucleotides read TGTGCCAGCAGCTTAGCGGGGACAGGGGGAGGCGGCTACACCTTC.

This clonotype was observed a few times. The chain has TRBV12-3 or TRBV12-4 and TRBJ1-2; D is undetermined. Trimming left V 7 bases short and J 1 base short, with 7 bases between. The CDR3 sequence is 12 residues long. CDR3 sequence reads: CASTGINYGYTF. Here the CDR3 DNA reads TGTGCCAGCACGGGGATTAACTATGGCTACACCTTC.

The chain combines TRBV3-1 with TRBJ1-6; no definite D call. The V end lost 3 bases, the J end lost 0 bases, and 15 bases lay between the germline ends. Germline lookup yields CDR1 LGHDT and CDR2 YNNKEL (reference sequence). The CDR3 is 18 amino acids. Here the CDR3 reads CASSHPSGPSSYNSPLHF. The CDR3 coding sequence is TGTGCCAGCAGCCATCCCTCCGGGCCGAGCTCCTATAATTCACCCCTCCACTTT.

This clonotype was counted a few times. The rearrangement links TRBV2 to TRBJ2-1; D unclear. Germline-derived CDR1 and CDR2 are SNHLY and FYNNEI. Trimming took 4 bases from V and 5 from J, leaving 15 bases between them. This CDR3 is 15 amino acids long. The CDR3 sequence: CASSVSPATNNEQFF. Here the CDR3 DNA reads TGTGCCAGCAGTGTTTCTCCTGCCACCAACAATGAGCAGTTCTTC.

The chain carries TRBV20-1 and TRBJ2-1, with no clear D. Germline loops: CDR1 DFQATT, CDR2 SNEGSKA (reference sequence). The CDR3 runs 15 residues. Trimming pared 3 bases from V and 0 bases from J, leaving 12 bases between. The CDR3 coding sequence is TGCAGTGCTAGTTGGCGGCGAAGCTCCTACAATGAGCAGTTCTTC. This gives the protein CSASWRRSSYNEQFF.

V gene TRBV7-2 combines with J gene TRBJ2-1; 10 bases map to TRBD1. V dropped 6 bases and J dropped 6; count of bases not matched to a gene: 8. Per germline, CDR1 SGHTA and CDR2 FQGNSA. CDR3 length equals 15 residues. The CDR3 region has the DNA TGTGCCAGCAGACGACCGGGACAGGGGAGCAATGAGCAGTTCTTC. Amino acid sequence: CASRRPGQGSNEQFF.

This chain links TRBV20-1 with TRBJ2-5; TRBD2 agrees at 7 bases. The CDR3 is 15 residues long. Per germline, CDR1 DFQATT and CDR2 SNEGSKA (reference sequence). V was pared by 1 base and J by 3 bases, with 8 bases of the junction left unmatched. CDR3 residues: CSARGQLTSEETQYF. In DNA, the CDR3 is TGCAGTGCTAGAGGTCAGCTAACTAGCGAAGAGACCCAGTACTTC.

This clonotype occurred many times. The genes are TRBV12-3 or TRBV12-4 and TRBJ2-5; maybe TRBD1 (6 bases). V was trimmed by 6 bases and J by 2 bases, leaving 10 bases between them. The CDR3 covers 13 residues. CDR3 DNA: TGTGCCAGCAGCACGACAGGACAAGAGACCCAGTACTTC. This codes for CASSTTGQETQYF.

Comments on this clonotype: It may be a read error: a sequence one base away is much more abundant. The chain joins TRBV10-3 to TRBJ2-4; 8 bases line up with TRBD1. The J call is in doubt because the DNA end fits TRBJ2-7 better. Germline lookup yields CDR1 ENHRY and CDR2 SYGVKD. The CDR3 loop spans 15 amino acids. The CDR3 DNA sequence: TGTGCCATCAGTGAGGCGGGACAGGCTACCTACGAGCAGTACTTC. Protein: CAISEAGQATYEQYF.

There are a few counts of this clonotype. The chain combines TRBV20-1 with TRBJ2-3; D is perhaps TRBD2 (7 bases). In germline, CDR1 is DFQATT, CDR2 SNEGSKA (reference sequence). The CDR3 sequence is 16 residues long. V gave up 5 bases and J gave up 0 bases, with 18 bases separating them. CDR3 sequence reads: CSADVSGGPSTDTQYF. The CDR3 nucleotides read TGCAGTGCTGACGTCTCGGGGGGCCCTAGCACAGATACGCAGTATTTT.

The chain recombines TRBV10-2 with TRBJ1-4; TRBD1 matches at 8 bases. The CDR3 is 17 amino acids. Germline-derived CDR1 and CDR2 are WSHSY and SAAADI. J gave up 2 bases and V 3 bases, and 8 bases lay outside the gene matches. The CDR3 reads CASSESGQVGTNEKLFF. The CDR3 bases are TGCGCCAGCAGTGAATCGGGACAGGTCGGGACTAATGAAAAACTGTTTTTT.

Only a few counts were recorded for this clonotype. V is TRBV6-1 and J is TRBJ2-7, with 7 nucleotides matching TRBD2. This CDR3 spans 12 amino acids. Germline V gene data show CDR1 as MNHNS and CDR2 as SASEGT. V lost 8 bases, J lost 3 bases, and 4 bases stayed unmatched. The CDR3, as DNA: TGTGCCAGCGTTGCGGGGGTCTACGAGCAGTACTTC. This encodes CASVAGVYEQYF.

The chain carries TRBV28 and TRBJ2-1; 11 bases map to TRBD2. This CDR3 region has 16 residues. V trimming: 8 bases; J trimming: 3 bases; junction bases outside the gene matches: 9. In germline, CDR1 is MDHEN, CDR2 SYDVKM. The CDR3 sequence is CASREGTSGLYNEQFF. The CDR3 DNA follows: TGTGCCAGCCGGGAAGGGACTAGCGGCCTCTACAATGAGCAGTTCTTC.

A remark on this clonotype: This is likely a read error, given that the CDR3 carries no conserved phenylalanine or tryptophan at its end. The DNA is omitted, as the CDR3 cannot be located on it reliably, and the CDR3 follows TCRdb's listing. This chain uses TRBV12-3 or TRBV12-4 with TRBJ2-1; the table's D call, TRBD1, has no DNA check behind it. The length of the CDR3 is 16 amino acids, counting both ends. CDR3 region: CASSLEGTVSGHTFGS.

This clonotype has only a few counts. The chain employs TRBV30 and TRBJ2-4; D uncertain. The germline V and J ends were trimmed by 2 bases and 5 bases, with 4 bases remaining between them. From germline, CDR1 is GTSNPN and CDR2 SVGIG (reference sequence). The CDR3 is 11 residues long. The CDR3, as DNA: TGTGCCTGGAGTTTGGAAAACATTCAGTACTTC. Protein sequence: CAWSLENIQYF.

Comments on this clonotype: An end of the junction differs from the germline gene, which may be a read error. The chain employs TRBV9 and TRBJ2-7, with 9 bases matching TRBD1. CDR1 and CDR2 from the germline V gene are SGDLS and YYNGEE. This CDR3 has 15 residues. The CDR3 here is CTSSPRDRALYEQYF. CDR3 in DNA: TGTACCAGCAGCCCCCGGGACAGGGCCCTGTACGAGCAGTACTTC.

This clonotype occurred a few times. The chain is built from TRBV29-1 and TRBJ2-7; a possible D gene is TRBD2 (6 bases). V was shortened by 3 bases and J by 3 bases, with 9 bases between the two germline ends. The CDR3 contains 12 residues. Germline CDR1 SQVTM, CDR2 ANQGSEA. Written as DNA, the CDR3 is TGCAGCGTTGACCGGGGGAACTACGAGCAGTACTTC. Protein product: CSVDRGNYEQYF.

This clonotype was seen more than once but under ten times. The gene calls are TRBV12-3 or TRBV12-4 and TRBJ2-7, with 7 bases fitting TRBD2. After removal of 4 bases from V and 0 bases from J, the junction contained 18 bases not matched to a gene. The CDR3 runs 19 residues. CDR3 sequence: CASSYGPFTASGNSYEQYF. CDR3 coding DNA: TGTGCCAGCAGTTACGGACCTTTTACGGCTAGCGGTAACTCCTACGAGCAGTACTTC.

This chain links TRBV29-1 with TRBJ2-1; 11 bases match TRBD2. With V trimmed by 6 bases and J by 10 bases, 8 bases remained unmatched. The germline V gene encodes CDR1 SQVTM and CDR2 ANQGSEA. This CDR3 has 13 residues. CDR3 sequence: CSVSGTSGSEQFF. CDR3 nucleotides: TGCAGCGTCTCGGGGACTAGCGGAAGCGAGCAGTTCTTC.

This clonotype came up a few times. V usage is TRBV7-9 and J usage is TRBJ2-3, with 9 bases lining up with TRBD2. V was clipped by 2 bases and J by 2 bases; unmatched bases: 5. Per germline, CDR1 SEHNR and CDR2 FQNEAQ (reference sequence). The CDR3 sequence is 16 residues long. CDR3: CASSLSAGGLTDTQYF. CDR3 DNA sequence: TGTGCCAGCAGCTTATCAGCGGGGGGCCTCACAGATACGCAGTATTTT.

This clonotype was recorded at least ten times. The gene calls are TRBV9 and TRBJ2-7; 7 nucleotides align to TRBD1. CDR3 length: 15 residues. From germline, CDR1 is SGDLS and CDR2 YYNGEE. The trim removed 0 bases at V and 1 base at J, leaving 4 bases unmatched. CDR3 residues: CASSVASDRSYEQYF. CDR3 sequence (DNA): TGTGCCAGCAGCGTAGCTTCGGACAGGTCCTACGAGCAGTACTTC.